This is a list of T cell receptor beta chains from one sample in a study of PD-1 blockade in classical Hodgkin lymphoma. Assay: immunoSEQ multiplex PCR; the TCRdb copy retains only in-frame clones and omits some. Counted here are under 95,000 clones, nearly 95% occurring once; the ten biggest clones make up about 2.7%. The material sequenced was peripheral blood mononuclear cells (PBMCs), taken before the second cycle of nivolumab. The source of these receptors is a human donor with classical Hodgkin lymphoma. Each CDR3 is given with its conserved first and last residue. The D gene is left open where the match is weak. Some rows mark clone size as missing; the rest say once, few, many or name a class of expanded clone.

CDR3nt: TGCGCCAGCAGTGAGTCCCACACCGGGGAGCTGTTTTTT; CDR3aa: CASSESHTGELFF; d_gene: -; abundance: -; v_gene: TRBV10-1; j_gene: TRBJ2-2
CDR3nt: TGCGCCAGCAGCCAAGAGGGGACAGGGAATAGCAATCAGCCCCAGCATTTT; CDR3aa: CASSQEGTGNSNQPQHF; d_gene: TRBD1; abundance: -; v_gene: TRBV4-1; j_gene: TRBJ1-5
CDR3nt: TGCGCCAGCAGTGAGTTACTAGCGGGAGGGGTCAATGAGCAGTTCTTC; CDR3aa: CASSELLAGGVNEQFF; d_gene: TRBD2; abundance: -; v_gene: TRBV10-1; j_gene: TRBJ2-1
CDR3nt: TGTGCCAGCAGCGGGCGGAGCTACGAGCAGTACTTC; CDR3aa: CASSGRSYEQYF; d_gene: -; abundance: -; v_gene: TRBV7-6; j_gene: TRBJ2-7
CDR3nt: TGTGCCTGGAGGAGTGGGGAGACCCAGTACTTC; CDR3aa: CAWRSGETQYF; d_gene: -; abundance: -; v_gene: TRBV30; j_gene: TRBJ2-5
CDR3nt: TGCGCCAGCAGAGGGGGGATGAAGACTGAAGCTTTCTTT; CDR3aa: CASRGGMKTEAFF; d_gene: -; abundance: -; v_gene: TRBV5-1; j_gene: TRBJ1-1
CDR3nt: TGCGCCAGCAGCCTACGCTTCGAGCGGGGGGCCTCCTACGAGCAGTACTTC; CDR3aa: CASSLRFERGASYEQYF; d_gene: TRBD2; abundance: -; v_gene: TRBV4-1; j_gene: TRBJ2-7
CDR3nt: TGTGCCAGCAGCTTTGGAGGGGACCAGGAGACCCAGTACTTC; CDR3aa: CASSFGGDQETQYF; d_gene: -; abundance: once; v_gene: TRBV7-9; j_gene: TRBJ2-5
CDR3nt: TGTGCCAGCAGCCAGAGGACAGGGCGGAACGAGCAGTACTTC; CDR3aa: CASSQRTGRNEQYF; d_gene: TRBD1; abundance: -; v_gene: TRBV28; j_gene: TRBJ2-7
CDR3nt: TGCGCCAGCAGCTCTGAGCCAGGGGGGCAGCCCCAGCATTTT; CDR3aa: CASSSEPGGQPQHF; d_gene: TRBD1; abundance: -; v_gene: TRBV5-1; j_gene: TRBJ1-5
CDR3nt: TGTGCCAGCACCCTTCCCAGACAAAGCAATCAGCCCCAGCATTTT; CDR3aa: CASTLPRQSNQPQHF; d_gene: -; abundance: -; v_gene: TRBV28; j_gene: TRBJ1-5
CDR3nt: TGTGCCAGCTCACCAAGTAAGGAAGAGACCCAGTACTTC; CDR3aa: CASSPSKEETQYF; d_gene: -; abundance: -; v_gene: TRBV18; j_gene: TRBJ2-5